This TCR beta chain was sequenced during a study of radiation and T cells in renal cell carcinoma. Study observations and caveats: Dominant CDR3 motifs were more common in irradiated tumors than controls.

On this clone: Antigen specificity is unknown.

As for treatment: treatment-naive control, cytoreductive nephrectomy. This renal cell carcinoma was of the clear cell type. Controls included several female and about a dozen male donors, resected 2011 to 2014. TCRdb's copy holds only in-frame clones and misses some; the assay was immunoSEQ multiplex PCR. The sample records over 10,000 clones, roughly 65% being singletons. The TCR originated in a woman older than 75 with renal cell carcinoma. Sequencing used tumor tissue, obtained from a patient whose treatment was nephrectomy without radiotherapy.

The CDR3 bases are TGTGCCAGCTCGTCGGGGGAGGGTTGGAGATATGGCTACACCTTC. It is translated as CASSSGEGWRYGYTF. The genes are TRBV18 and TRBJ1-2, with D perhaps matching TRBD1 (5 bases). With 6 bases removed from V and 5 bases from J, the gap between germline ends came to 19 bases. Germline CDR1 and CDR2: KGHSH and LQKENI. This CDR3 is 15 amino acids long.